What follows are 25 T cell receptor beta chains derived from one specimen sequenced in a study of cytomegalovirus exposure and HLA in healthy donors. With 60 Vbeta and 13 Jbeta primers, the PCR was carried out. TCRdb keeps only in-frame clones here, not all; method: immunoSEQ multiplex PCR. This sample contains some 140,000 clones. What was sequenced was PBMCs. These receptors were obtained from a woman in her sixties in good health and CMV-seronegative.

The rearrangement links TRBV9 to TRBJ1-1, with D possibly matching TRBD1 (6 bases). This CDR3 has 16 residues. Trimming removed 4 bases from V and 1 base from J, with 17 bases in between. Germline CDR1 SGDLS, CDR2 YYNGEE. The DNA of the CDR3 is TGTGCCAGCAGCCCGGTGGCAGGGGTGGAGAACACTGAAGCTTTCTTT. As protein: CASSPVAGVENTEAFF.

The chain is built from TRBV7-9 and TRBJ2-5, with TRBD2 as a possible D gene (5 bases). The germline V gene encodes CDR1 SEHNR and CDR2 FQNEAQ (reference sequence). CDR3 length: 14 amino acids. V was trimmed by 5 bases and J by 5 bases, leaving 15 bases between them. CDR3 sequence: CASSQQLVFETQYF. Here the CDR3 DNA reads TGTGCCAGCAGCCAACAACTAGTTTTCGAGACCCAGTACTTC.

A note on this clone: This sample also contains other DNA sequences that code for the same CDR3. V and J are TRBV7-9 and TRBJ1-1; D not certain. Trimming took 0 bases from V and 0 from J, leaving 8 bases between them. The CDR3 extends over 15 amino acids. The germline CDR1 and CDR2 sequences are SEHNR and FQNEAQ (reference sequence). Written as DNA, the CDR3 is TGTGCCAGCAGCTTAGCGGGCAGCTTGAACACTGAAGCTTTCTTT. Protein product: CASSLAGSLNTEAFF.

This sequence joins TRBV5-1 and TRBJ2-7; no clear D gene. Trimming took 6 bases from V and 2 from J, leaving 15 bases between them. The CDR3 totals 14 residues. The germline CDR1 and CDR2 sequences are SGHRS and YFSETQ. The CDR3 is CASKTDGGPYEQYF. CDR3 DNA: TGCGCCAGCAAAACGGATGGCGGTCCCTACGAGCAGTACTTC.

This chain joins TRBV5-1 and TRBJ2-2; 11 bases fit TRBD1. Germline V gene data show CDR1 as SGHRS and CDR2 as YFSETQ. The CDR3 covers 15 residues. The J segment lost 5 bases and the V segment lost 3 bases, leaving 3 bases of the junction unmatched. The CDR3 spells CASSSRDRGTGELFF. The CDR3 DNA sequence: TGCGCCAGCAGCTCTCGGGACAGGGGGACCGGGGAGCTGTTTTTT.

The chain couples TRBV7-3 to TRBJ2-1, with TRBD2 matching over 12 bases. There are 19 residues in the CDR3. J gave up 4 bases and V 5 bases, and 15 bases lay outside the gene matches. Germline V lookup: CDR1 SGHTA, CDR2 FQGTGA. CDR3 amino acids: CASSPQLAGGPGNYNEQFF. CDR3 DNA sequence: TGTGCCAGCAGCCCCCAACTAGCGGGGGGCCCTGGGAATTACAATGAGCAGTTCTTC.

V usage is TRBV2 and J usage is TRBJ2-5; maybe TRBD1 (6 bases). Between the trimmed V and J ends, which lost 6 bases and 5 bases, there was a span of 13 bases. The CDR3 runs to 13 residues. Per germline, CDR1 SNHLY and CDR2 FYNNEI. DNA of the CDR3: TGTGCCAGCAGCAGCGACAGGTTTGAGACCCAGTACTTC. This gives the protein CASSSDRFETQYF.

The chain couples TRBV28 to TRBJ1-5, with TRBD1 identical over 10 bases. Trimming at V came to 11 bases and at J to 0 bases, leaving 7 bases not matched to a gene. Germline V CDR1 and CDR2: MDHEN, SYDVKM. The CDR3 contains 15 residues. The CDR3 coding sequence is TGTGCCGCCGGACAGGGGGGAAATAGCAATCAGCCCCAGCATTTT. Amino acid sequence: CAAGQGGNSNQPQHF.

The V and J genes are TRBV9 and TRBJ2-7, with 12 positions matching TRBD1. The V gene's germline CDR1 is SGDLS and CDR2 YYNGEE. V shed 0 bases, J shed 6 bases, and the junction held 7 bases outside the gene matches. The CDR3 contains 16 residues. The chain's CDR3 is CASSVGPGQGAVEQYF. The CDR3 DNA follows: TGTGCCAGCAGCGTAGGACCGGGACAGGGGGCCGTCGAGCAGTACTTC.

The chain joins TRBV27 to TRBJ1-5; no clear D gene. Germline V gives CDR1 MNHEY, CDR2 SMNVEV (reference sequence). Trimming removed 7 bases from V and 7 bases from J, with 17 bases in between. This CDR3 has 14 residues. The CDR3 region is CASTSDPQVQPQHF. CDR3 nucleotides: TGTGCCAGCACTTCTGACCCCCAGGTGCAGCCCCAGCATTTT.

The V and J genes are TRBV6-5 and TRBJ2-3, with 10 bases that match TRBD2. This CDR3 is 15 amino acids long. Germline CDR1 is MNHEY and CDR2 is SVGAGI. V trimming: 6 bases; J trimming: 1 base; junction bases outside the gene matches: 4. The CDR3 DNA follows: TGTGCCAGCAGGGGCGGACTAGCGGGCACAGATACGCAGTATTTT. It translates to CASRGGLAGTDTQYF.

V gene TRBV11-2 combines with J gene TRBJ2-5, with 10 bases that match TRBD1. Germline CDR1 reads SGHAT; CDR2 reads FQNNGV. V lost 5 bases and J lost 5; bases outside the gene matches: 8. The CDR3 extends over 15 amino acids. CDR3 region: CASSPRQGAAETQYF. CDR3 DNA: TGTGCCAGCAGCCCACGACAGGGGGCTGCGGAGACCCAGTACTTC.

The gene calls are TRBV30 and TRBJ2-5; 11 bases map to TRBD2. Germline V gene sequence: CDR1 GTSNPN, CDR2 SVGIG (reference sequence). With V trimmed by 1 base and J by 6 bases, 13 bases remained unmatched. This CDR3 comprises 17 residues. The CDR3 is CAWSGRVSGRAPKTQYF. The CDR3 DNA is TGTGCCTGGAGTGGGAGAGTTAGCGGGAGGGCCCCGAAGACCCAGTACTTC.

The V gene is TRBV28, the J gene TRBJ1-1; D ambiguous. Trimming cost V 8 bases and J 1 base, with 8 bases left between them. This CDR3 contains 12 residues. CDR1 is MDHEN and CDR2 is SYDVKM in the germline V gene. This chain's CDR3 is CASLSGNTEAFF. CDR3 DNA sequence: TGTGCCAGCCTATCGGGGAACACTGAAGCTTTCTTT.

The genes are TRBV27 and TRBJ2-1; TRBD2 matches 10 bases. The junction had 6 bases not matched to a gene; V was cut back by 4 bases and J by 0 bases. CDR3 length: 17 residues. CDR1 is MNHEY and CDR2 is SMNVEV in the germline V gene (reference sequence). The CDR3 DNA follows: TGTGCCAGCAGTTCTAGCGGGGGCCGGAGCTCCTACAATGAGCAGTTCTTC. Translating it yields CASSSSGGRSSYNEQFF.

The chain recombines TRBV27 with TRBJ2-5, with TRBD2 identical over 7 bases. The CDR3 covers 14 residues. V was pared by 3 bases and J by 5 bases, with 6 bases of the junction left unmatched. The V gene's germline CDR1 is MNHEY and CDR2 SMNVEV (reference sequence). CDR3 DNA: TGTGCCAGCAGTTTCCAGCGGGGCGGGGAGACCCAGTACTTC. It yields the protein CASSFQRGGETQYF.

V gene TRBV6-5 combines with J gene TRBJ2-5; D is unclear. The CDR3 is 15 amino acids. V lost 2 bases to trimming and J lost 2 bases, with 12 bases between them. From germline, CDR1 is MNHEY and CDR2 SVGAGI. Here the CDR3 DNA reads TGTGCCAGCAGTTACGGCGGCAGTAATCAAGAGACCCAGTACTTC. This codes for CASSYGGSNQETQYF.

The chain combines TRBV5-1 with TRBJ2-5; no definite D call. The length of the CDR3 is 11 residues. CDR1 is SGHRS, CDR2 YFSETQ, per germline. Trimming stripped 1 base from V and 5 bases from J, with 3 bases between. The CDR3 DNA reads as TGCGCCAGCAGCTTGCGGGAGACCCAGTACTTC. Encoded protein: CASSLRETQYF.

V is TRBV7-2 and J is TRBJ1-4, with D hard to call. CDR3 length: 16 amino acids. Germline lookup yields CDR1 SGHTA and CDR2 FQGNSA. The V end lost 0 bases, the J end lost 0 bases, and 8 bases lay between the germline ends. The CDR3 DNA reads TGTGCCAGCAGCTTAGCGCCACAAGCAACTAATGAAAAACTGTTTTTT. This codes for CASSLAPQATNEKLFF.

The V call is TRBV29-1, the J call TRBJ2-1, with 16 bases identical to TRBD2. V was pared by 6 bases and J by 3 bases, with 8 bases of the junction left unmatched. This CDR3 has 17 residues. Per germline, CDR1 SQVTM and CDR2 ANQGSEA. The CDR3 bases are TGCAGCGTGTCCGGGACTAGCGGGGGGGCGGACTACAATGAGCAGTTCTTC. It encodes CSVSGTSGGADYNEQFF.

The chain is built from TRBV9 and TRBJ1-2; 7 bases are a match to TRBD1. V lost 3 bases, J lost 1 base, and 6 bases stayed unmatched. The CDR3 extends over 15 amino acids. From germline, CDR1 is SGDLS and CDR2 YYNGEE. CDR3 coding DNA: TGTGCCAGCAGCGGGGACAGCGCGTATAACTATGGCTACACCTTC. This translates into CASSGDSAYNYGYTF. Supplemented by reference TRBV9 and TRBJ1-2, the full variable domain reads DSGVTQTPKHLITATGQRVTLRCSPRSGDLSVYWYQQSLDQGLQFLIQYYNGEERAKGNILERFSAQQFPDLHSELNLSSLELGDSALYFCASSGDSAYNYGYTFGSGTRLTVV.

The rearrangement joins TRBV4-1 to TRBJ1-4; D not resolved. The V gene's germline CDR1 is MGHRA and CDR2 YSYEKL. Trimming left V 1 base short and J 8 bases short, with 14 bases between. The CDR3 covers 15 residues. The DNA for the CDR3 is TGCGCCAGCAGCCAAGGTCCCGTTGGCGGCGAAAAACTGTTTTTT. It encodes CASSQGPVGGEKLFF.

V is TRBV7-8 and J is TRBJ2-5; D ambiguous. V lost 1 base to trimming and J lost 3 bases, with 6 bases between them. Per the germline V gene, CDR1 is SGHVS and CDR2 is FQNEAQ. CDR3 length equals 13 residues. The CDR3 protein is CASSLGVKETQYF. In nucleotides, the CDR3 is TGTGCCAGCAGCTTAGGTGTAAAAGAGACCCAGTACTTC.

The chain carries TRBV4-1 and TRBJ2-7; a possible D gene is TRBD1 (5 bases). V was trimmed by 0 bases and J by 3 bases, leaving 15 bases between them. The CDR3 has 16 amino acids. Germline lookup yields CDR1 MGHRA and CDR2 YSYEKL. CDR3 bases: TGCGCCAGCAGCCAAGAGGGTAGGGGAAAACACTACGAGCAGTACTTC. Translated, it gives CASSQEGRGKHYEQYF.

The V call is TRBV7-2, the J call TRBJ2-7; 7 nucleotides align to TRBD1. The CDR3 covers 15 residues. CDR1 SGHTA and CDR2 FQGNSA come from the germline V gene. Trimming took 4 bases from V and 2 from J; bases not matched to a gene: 8. The CDR3 loop reads CASSYKGQDPYEQYF. The CDR3 DNA is TGTGCCAGCAGCTATAAAGGACAGGATCCCTACGAGCAGTACTTC.